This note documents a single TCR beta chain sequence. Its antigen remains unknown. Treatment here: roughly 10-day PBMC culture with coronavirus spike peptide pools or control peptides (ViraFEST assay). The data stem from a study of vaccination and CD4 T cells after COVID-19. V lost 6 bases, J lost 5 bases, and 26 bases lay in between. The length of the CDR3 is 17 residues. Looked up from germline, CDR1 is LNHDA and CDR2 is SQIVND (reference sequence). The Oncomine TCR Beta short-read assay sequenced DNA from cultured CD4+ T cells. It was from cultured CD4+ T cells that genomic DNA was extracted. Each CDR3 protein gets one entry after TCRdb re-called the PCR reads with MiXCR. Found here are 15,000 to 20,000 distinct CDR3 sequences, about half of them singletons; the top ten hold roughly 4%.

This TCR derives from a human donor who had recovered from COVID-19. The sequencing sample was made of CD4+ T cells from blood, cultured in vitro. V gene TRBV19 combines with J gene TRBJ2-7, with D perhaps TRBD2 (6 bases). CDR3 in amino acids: CASSPGRSRTTPDEQYF. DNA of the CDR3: TGTGCCAGTAGCCCTGGACGTTCCCGGACTACCCCTGACGAGCAGTACTTC.